The present T cell receptor (beta chain) was sequenced within a study of beta chain features in type 1 diabetes. Isolated RNA was reverse transcribed in full, so expressed TCRB transcripts were sequenced. Produced via immunoSEQ multiplex PCR; TCRdb's table is partial and in-frame only. The table records 300,000 to 350,000 clones, 6.5% to 10% of them present only once. Cell sorting via CD45RO/CCR7/CD25/CD127/CD95/CD27 was performed to obtain CD4+ naive, central memory, regulatory and stem cell-like memory cells. Sorted populations all had greater than 95% purity. The CDR3 is 15 amino acids. J gave up 5 bases and V 5 bases, and 7 bases lay outside the gene matches. Germline loops: CDR1 MNHEY, CDR2 SMNVEV (reference sequence). Regarding this clone: Its antigen is undetermined.

Study results and caveats: TCRB CDR3s from Type 1 diabetes patients were moderately but significantly shorter in all four CD4+ subsets.

This TCR derives from a woman between 18 and 29 years old in good health. The sample was central memory CD4+ T cells from blood. This chain joins TRBV27 and TRBJ2-7, with TRBD1 identical over 12 bases. CDR3 sequence reads: CASSDGTGGRDEQYF. Here the CDR3 DNA reads TGTGCCAGCAGTGACGGGACAGGGGGCAGGGACGAGCAGTACTTC.